The T cell receptor (beta chain) described here comes from a study of blood T cell repertoires in COVID-19 (dated by TCRdb to 2018 to 2020). Context from the whole study: Samples covering the acute and convalescent phases of COVID-19 were provided by collaborators in the United States, Italy and Spain. The prospective study material was composed of cDNA or gDNA derived from T cells, B-cell-depleted T cells, or PBMCs. Deeply sampled blood TCRbeta repertoires from subjects exposed to, actively infected with, or recovered from COVID-19 were included in the dataset. The repertoires were released in a freely available public database intended as a resource for research on the immune response to SARS-CoV-2. The samples were drawn from the first 160 participants of the ongoing ImmuneRACE study and from 1,254 subjects provided by 6 global collaborators. A de-identified subject ID, COVID-19 status, age in years and sex were almost always included in the sample metadata. HLA class I and class II types, where available, came from metadata supplied by the sample provider rather than from assay-based typing. The full study reports these points: How much clinical and demographic metadata was included differed by source and by participant, and the metadata was provided uncurated.

Trimming accounts for 9 bases at V and 5 bases at J, while the number of junction bases matched to no gene is 10. CDR1 and CDR2, per the germline V gene (reference sequence), are LGHDT and YNNKEL. The CDR3, cysteine through phenylalanine, is 14 amino acids long. The sequence is cut down to CDR3 DNA, 42 bases in frame from base 1. TCRbeta CDR3 regions were amplified from genomic DNA by means of the immunoSEQ Assay, a bias-controlled multiplex PCR. Per the original workflow: The number of nucleated cells in each sample was estimated by amplification of reference gene primers within the assay. To quantify the absolute abundance of each unique TCRbeta CDR3 rearrangement, sequence reads were collapsed and filtered. Productive Simpson clonality was computed per sample as the square root of Simpson's diversity index over productive rearrangements. TCRdb provides this immuneACCESS table in a form limited to in-frame rearrangements. Some clones are lacking; in checked studies, under half of them reflect an unresolved V gene, and why the rest are absent is not known. Clone size and V and J calls were adopted from that table, with D and trimming inferred from the DNA. This sample gives 140,000 or so clones in total; 70% to 85% of them show up just once. The ten largest clones add up to just over 9% of the sample.

Participants in the prospective study were aged roughly 18 to 89 years, lived in 24 United States geographic areas, and enrolled through a virtual design. In the prospective study, cohorts were assigned on the basis of participant-reported clinical history obtained from a screening survey and a study questionnaire. For ImmuneRACE Cohort 3, a participant was defined as recovered based on two consecutive negative NP/OP PCR tests, clearance by a healthcare professional, or resolution of symptoms. Each participant in the prospective study had whole blood, serum and a nasopharyngeal or oropharyngeal swab collected by mobile phlebotomists. Prospective study participants could optionally give additional blood draws and questionnaires over an approximately two-month period. Before DNA extraction, blood samples from the prospective study were shipped at room temperature or frozen. To note about this clone: The antigen it recognizes is unknown. The record has no base qualities; no much larger clone is one base away.

The chain is encoded by TRBV3-1 (or the pseudogene TRBV3-2) joined to TRBJ2-3; 8 junctional bases match TRBD2. The sample consisted of PBMCs or T cells enriched from blood (not recorded which). This sequence was found in a man between 45 and 60 years old who had recovered from COVID-19. The CDR3 protein: CARLRGGGIDTQYF. The sequenced DNA: TGTGCCAGGCTACGGGGGGGCGGGATAGATACGCAGTATTTT.